This T cell receptor (beta chain) is from a study of blood T cell repertoires in COVID-19. V was pared by 0 bases and J by 0 bases, with 2 bases of the junction left unmatched. The CDR3 contains 15 residues. The germline V gene has CDR1 MNHEY and CDR2 SVGEGT. Only in-frame clones appear in the TCRdb table, and some are missing; sequencing was by immunoSEQ multiplex PCR. The data contain roughly 14,000 clones, around 90% of them singletons. V and J are TRBV6-2 or TRBV6-3 and TRBJ2-7; 7 nucleotides match TRBD2. Sequences were obtained from peripheral blood. The receptor was isolated from a human donor in a cohort sampled during active COVID-19. The CDR3 spells CASSYSSGASYEQYF. The CDR3 region has the DNA TGTGCCAGCAGTTACTCCAGCGGGGCCTCCTACGAGCAGTACTTC.